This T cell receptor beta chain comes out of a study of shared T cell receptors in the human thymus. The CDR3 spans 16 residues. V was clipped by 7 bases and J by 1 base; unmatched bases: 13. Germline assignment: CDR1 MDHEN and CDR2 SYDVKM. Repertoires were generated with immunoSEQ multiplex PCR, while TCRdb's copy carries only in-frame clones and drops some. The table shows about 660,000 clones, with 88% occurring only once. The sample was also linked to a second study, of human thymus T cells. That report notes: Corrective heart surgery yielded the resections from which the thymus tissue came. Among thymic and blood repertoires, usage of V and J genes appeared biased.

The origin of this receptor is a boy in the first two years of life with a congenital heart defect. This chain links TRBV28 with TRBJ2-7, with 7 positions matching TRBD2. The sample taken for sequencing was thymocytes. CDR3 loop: CASKPPGEGPSYEQYF. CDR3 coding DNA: TGTGCCAGCAAACCGCCCGGGGAGGGCCCTTCCTACGAGCAGTACTTC.